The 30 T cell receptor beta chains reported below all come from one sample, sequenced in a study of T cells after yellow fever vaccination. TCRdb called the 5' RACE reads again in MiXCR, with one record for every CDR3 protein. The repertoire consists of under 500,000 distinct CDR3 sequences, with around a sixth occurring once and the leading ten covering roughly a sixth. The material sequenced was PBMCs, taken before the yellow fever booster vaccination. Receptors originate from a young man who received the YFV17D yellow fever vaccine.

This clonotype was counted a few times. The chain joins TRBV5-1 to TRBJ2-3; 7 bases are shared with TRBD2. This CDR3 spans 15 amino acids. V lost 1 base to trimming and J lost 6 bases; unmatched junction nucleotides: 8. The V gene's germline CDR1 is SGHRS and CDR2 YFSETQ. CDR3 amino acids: CASSLWRTSSDTQYF. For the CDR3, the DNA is TGCGCCAGCAGCTTGTGGCGGACTAGTTCGGATACGCAGTATTTT.

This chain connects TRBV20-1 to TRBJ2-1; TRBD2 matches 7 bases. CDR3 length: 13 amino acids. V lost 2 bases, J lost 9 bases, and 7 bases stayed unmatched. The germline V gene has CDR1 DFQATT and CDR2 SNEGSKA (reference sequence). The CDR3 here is CSARRTSSTEQFF. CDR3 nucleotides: TGCAGTGCTAGACGGACTAGTTCGACTGAGCAGTTCTTC.

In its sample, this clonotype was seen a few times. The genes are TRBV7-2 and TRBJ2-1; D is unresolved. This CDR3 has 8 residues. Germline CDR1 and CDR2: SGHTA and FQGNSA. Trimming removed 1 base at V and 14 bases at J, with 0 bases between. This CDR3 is CASSLEFF. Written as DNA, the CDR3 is TGTGCCAGCAGCTTAGAGTTCTTC.

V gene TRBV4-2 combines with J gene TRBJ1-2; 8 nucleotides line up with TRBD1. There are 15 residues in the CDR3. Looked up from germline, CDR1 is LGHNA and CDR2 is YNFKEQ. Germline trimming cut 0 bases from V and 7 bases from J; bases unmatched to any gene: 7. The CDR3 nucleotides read TGTGCCAGCAGCCAAGAAAGGACAGGGCTTAGTGGCTACACCTTC. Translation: CASSQERTGLSGYTF.

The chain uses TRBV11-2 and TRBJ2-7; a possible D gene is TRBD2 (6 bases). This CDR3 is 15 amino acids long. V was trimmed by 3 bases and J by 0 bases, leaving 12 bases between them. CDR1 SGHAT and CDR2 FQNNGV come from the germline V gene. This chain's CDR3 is CASSLGLGSSYEQYF. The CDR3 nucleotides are TGTGCCAGCAGCTTGGGACTGGGGAGCTCCTACGAGCAGTACTTC.

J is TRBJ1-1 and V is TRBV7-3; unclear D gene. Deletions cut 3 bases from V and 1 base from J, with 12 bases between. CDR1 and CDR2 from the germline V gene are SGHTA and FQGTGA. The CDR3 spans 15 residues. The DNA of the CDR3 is TGTGCCAGCAGCTTCATTGGACCGACGAACACTGAAGCTTTCTTT. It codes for CASSFIGPTNTEAFF.

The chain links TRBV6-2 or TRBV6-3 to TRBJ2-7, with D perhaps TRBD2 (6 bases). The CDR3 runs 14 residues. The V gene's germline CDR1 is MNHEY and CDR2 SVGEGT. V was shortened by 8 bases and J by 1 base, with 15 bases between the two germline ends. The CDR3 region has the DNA TGTGCCAGCGGCCCTCGGGGAGGATCCTACGAGCAGTACTTC. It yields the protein CASGPRGGSYEQYF.

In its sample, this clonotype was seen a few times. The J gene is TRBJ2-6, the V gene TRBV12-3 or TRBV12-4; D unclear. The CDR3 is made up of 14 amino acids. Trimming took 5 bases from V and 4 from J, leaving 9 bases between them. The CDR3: CASSALTGANVLTF. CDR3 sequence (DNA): TGTGCCAGCAGTGCTCTTACGGGGGCCAACGTCCTGACTTTC.

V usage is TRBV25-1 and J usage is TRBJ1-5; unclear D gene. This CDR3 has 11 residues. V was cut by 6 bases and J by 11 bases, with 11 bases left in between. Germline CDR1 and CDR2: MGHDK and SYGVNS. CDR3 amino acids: CASRILSAQHF. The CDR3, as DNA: TGTGCCAGCAGAATACTCAGTGCCCAGCATTTT.

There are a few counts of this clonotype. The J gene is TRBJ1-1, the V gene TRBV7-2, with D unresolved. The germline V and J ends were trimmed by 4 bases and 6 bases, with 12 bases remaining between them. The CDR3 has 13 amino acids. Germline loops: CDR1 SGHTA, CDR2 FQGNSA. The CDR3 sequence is CASSSYPAAEAFF. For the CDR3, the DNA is TGTGCCAGCAGCTCTTACCCCGCGGCTGAAGCTTTCTTT.

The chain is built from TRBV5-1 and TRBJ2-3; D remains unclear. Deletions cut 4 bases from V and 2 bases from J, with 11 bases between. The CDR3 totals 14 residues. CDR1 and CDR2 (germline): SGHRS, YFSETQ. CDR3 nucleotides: TGCGCCAGCAGCCCGAATGTGTTCACAGATACGCAGTATTTT. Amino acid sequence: CASSPNVFTDTQYF.

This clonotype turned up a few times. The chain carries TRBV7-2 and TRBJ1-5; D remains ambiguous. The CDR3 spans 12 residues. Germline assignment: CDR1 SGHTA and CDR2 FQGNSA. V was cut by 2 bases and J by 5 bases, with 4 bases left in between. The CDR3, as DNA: TGTGCCAGCAGCTTATATTATCAGCCCCAGCATTTT. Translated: CASSLYYQPQHF.

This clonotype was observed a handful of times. CDR3 protein: CASSLAEWDEQFF. The CDR3, as DNA: TGTGCCAGCAGCTTAGCGGAATGGGATGAGCAGTTCTTC. The chain employs TRBV7-2 and TRBJ2-1; D unclear. CDR1 and CDR2 from the germline V gene are SGHTA and FQGNSA. Trimming took 0 bases from V and 8 from J, leaving 8 bases between them. This CDR3 has 13 residues.

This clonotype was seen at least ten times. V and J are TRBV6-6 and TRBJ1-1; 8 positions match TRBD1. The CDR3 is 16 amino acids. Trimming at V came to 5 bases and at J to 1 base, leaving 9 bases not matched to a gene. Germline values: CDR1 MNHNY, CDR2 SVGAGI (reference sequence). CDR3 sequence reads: CASSPPTGDGNTEAFF. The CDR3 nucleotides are TGTGCCAGCAGTCCCCCGACAGGGGATGGGAACACTGAAGCTTTCTTT.

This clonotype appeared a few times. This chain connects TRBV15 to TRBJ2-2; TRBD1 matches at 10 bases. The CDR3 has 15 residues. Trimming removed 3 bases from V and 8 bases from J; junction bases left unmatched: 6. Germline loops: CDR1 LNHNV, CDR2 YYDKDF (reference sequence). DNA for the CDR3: TGTGCCACCAGCAGTCGGGACAGGGGTTCGGGGGAGCTGTTTTTT. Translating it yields CATSSRDRGSGELFF.

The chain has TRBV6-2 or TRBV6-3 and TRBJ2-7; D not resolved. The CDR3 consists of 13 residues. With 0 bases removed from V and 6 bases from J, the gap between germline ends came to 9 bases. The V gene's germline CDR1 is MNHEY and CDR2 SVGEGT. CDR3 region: CASSYSLWSEQYV. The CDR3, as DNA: TGTGCCAGCAGTTACTCGCTTTGGTCCGAGCAGTACGTC.

The CDR3 sequence: CATSRGQVGYEQYF. As DNA, the CDR3 is TGTGCCACCAGCAGAGGACAGGTCGGATACGAGCAGTACTTC. This chain connects TRBV15 to TRBJ2-7, with D perhaps matching TRBD1 (6 bases). V lost 1 base and J 4 bases, leaving 11 bases between the germline ends. The CDR3 has 14 residues. Germline CDR1 is LNHNV and CDR2 is YYDKDF (reference sequence).

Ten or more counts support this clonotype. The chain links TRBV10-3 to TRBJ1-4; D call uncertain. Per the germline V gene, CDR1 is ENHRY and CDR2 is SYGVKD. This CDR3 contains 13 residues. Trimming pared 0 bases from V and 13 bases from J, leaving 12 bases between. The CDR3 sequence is CAISESSVPSLFF. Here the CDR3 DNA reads TGTGCCATCAGTGAGTCGAGTGTCCCTTCACTGTTTTTT.

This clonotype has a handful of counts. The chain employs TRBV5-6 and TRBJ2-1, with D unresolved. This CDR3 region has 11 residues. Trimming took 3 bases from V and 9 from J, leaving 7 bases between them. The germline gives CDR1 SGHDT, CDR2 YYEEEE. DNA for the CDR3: TGTGCCAGCAGCTCACACCTTGAGCAGTTCTTC. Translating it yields CASSSHLEQFF.

DNA of the CDR3: TGTGCCAGCAGCCCGAGCCGAATCAGGAACACTGAAGCTTTCTTT. Amino acid sequence: CASSPSRIRNTEAFF. The chain combines TRBV11-2 with TRBJ1-1; no clear D. Germline values: CDR1 SGHAT, CDR2 FQNNGV. The V and J ends lost 5 bases and 1 base respectively, with 14 bases between them. The CDR3 length is 15 residues.

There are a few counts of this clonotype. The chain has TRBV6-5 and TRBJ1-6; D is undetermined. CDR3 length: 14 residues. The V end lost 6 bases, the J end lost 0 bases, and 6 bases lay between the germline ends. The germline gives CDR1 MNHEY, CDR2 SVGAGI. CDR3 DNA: TGTGCCAGCAGCCCCGCCTCCTATAATTCACCCCTCCACTTT. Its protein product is CASSPASYNSPLHF.

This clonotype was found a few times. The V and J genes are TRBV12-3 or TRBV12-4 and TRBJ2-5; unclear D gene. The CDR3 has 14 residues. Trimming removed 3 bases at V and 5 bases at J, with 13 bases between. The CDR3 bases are TGTGCCAGCAGTTTCCCGGGTGGGTGGGAGACCCAGTACTTC. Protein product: CASSFPGGWETQYF.

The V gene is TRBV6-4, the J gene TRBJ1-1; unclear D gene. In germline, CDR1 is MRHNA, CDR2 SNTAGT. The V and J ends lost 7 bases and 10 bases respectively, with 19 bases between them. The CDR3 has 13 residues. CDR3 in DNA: TGTGCCAGCAAGCCTGAGGTGGGTGGTGTAGCTTTCTTT. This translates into CASKPEVGGVAFF.

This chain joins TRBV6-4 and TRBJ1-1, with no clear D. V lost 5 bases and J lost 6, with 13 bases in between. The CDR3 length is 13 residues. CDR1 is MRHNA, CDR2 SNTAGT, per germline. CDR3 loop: CASSQGIVAEAFF. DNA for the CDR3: TGTGCCAGCAGTCAAGGGATCGTCGCTGAAGCTTTCTTT.

The DNA of the CDR3 is TGTGCCATCACCCGTGGGACAAGCCAGTACTTC. It encodes CAITRGTSQYF. V is TRBV2 and J is TRBJ2-5; TRBD1 might be the D (6 bases). V shed 10 bases and J shed 10 bases, with 16 bases lying between them. The CDR3 length is 11 residues. Germline CDR1 and CDR2: SNHLY and FYNNEI.

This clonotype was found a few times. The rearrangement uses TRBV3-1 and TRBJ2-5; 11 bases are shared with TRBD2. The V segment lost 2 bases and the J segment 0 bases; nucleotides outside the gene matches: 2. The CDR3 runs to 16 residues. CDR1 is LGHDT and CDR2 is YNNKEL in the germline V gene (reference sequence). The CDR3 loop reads CASSQRLAGYQETQYF. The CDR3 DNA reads TGTGCCAGCAGCCAACGACTAGCGGGGTACCAAGAGACCCAGTACTTC.

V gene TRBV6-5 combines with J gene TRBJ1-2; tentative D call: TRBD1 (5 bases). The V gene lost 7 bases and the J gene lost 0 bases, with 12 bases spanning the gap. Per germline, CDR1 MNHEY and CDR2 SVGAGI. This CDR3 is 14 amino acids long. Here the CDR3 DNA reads TGTGCCAGCACCTTGGGGACCCCTAACTATGGCTACACCTTC. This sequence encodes CASTLGTPNYGYTF.

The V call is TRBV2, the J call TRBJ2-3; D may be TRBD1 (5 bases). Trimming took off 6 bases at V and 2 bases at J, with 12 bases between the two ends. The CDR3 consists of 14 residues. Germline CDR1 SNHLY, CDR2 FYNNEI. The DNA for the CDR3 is TGTGCCAGCAGAACGGGCAGGGTCACAGATACGCAGTATTTT. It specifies CASRTGRVTDTQYF.

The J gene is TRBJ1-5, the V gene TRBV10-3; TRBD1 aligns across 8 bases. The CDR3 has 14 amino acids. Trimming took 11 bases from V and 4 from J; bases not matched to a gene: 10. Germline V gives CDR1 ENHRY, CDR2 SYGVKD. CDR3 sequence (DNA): TGTGCCGTCGATCGGGACAGGACTAATCAGCCCCAGCATTTT. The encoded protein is CAVDRDRTNQPQHF.

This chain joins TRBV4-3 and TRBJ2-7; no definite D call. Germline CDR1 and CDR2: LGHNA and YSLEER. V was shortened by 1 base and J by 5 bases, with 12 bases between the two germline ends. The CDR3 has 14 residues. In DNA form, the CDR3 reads TGCGCCAGCAGCCAAGTTACCGTTGGGGACGAGCAGTACTTC. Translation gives CASSQVTVGDEQYF.